This T cell receptor (beta chain) was captured by sequencing in a study of post-analysis software for immune sequencing data. On the study more broadly: The study covered relapsing-remitting, secondary progressive and progressive-relapsing courses of multiple sclerosis.

Study-wide points: Compared with controls, patients had more of 4 to 6 TRBV segments, including TRBV5-6, TRBV5-1 and TRBV20-1.

This clonotype was counted only a few times. Antigen specificity is unknown. The CDR3 contains 15 residues. Trimming shortened V by 2 bases and J by 0 bases, and 9 bases separated the two germline ends. In germline, CDR1 is MNHEY, CDR2 SVGAGI. Libraries were made from TCR beta cDNA, and they carried unique molecular identifiers. One entry per CDR3 protein results from TCRdb running MiXCR on the PCR reads. The sample holds hundreds of thousands of distinct CDR3 sequences, 53% seen once. The V gene is TRBV6-5, the J gene TRBJ2-3; tentative D call: TRBD2 (5 bases). Sample: blood. This receptor was obtained from a girl aged 10 to 17 with multiple sclerosis. CDR3 sequence (DNA): TGTGCCAGCAGTTACGTGGGAGTTAGCACAGATACGCAGTATTTT. This gives the protein CASSYVGVSTDTQYF.